The clone carrying this TCR beta chain was observed a few times. This sample was included in a study of beta chain features in type 1 diabetes. Each of the CD4+ naive, central memory, regulatory and stem cell-like memory populations was sorted via CD45RO/CCR7/CD25/CD127/CD95/CD27. Trimming cost V 3 bases and J 4 bases, with 9 bases left between them. The CDR3 runs 13 residues. The germline CDR1 and CDR2 sequences are KGHSH and LQKENI. The authors reverse transcribed all of the isolated RNA, so sequencing captured expressed TCRB transcripts. Using immunoSEQ multiplex PCR, the repertoire was profiled, and TCRdb retains in-frame clones only, with some absent. The data show 620,000 or so clones, 15% seen once.

The sequence was collected from a man younger than 35 in good health. The rearrangement links TRBV18 to TRBJ2-5, with D tentatively TRBD1 (6 bases). Sequencing was done on a sample of naive CD4+ T cells from blood. For the CDR3, the DNA is TGTGCCAGCTCACCGGGGGCCGGAGAGACCCAGTACTTC. Translation: CASSPGAGETQYF.